This T cell receptor (beta chain) originates from a study of shared clonotypes between healthy human individuals. Study at large: Each donor's CD4 naive and CD4 memory cells filled three plates apiece, CD8 naive two, and CD8 memory one. Study conclusions and caveats: Non-shared clonotypes had lower generation probabilities than clonotypes shared by all four sorted-subset donors.

Remarks on this clone: Its antigen is not known.

TCRdb keeps only in-frame clones here, not all; method: immunoSEQ multiplex PCR. The repertoire holds more than 2,000,000 clones, with about 92% as singletons. CDR1 is MNHEY and CDR2 is SVGAGI in the germline V gene. CDR3 length: 15 amino acids. J gave up 8 bases and V 6 bases, and 15 bases lay outside the gene matches. Sequencing was performed on naive CD4+ T cells sorted from blood. The subset: CD45RA+ positively selected. The chain employs TRBV6-5 and TRBJ1-2, with 7 bases that match TRBD1. The origin of this receptor is a young man in good health. CDR3 protein: CASSSDRVQVVGYTF. In DNA form, the CDR3 reads TGTGCCAGCAGCTCAGACAGGGTCCAGGTGGTAGGCTACACCTTC.